A selection of T cell receptor beta chains follows, all from one sample in a study of T cells in Graves' hyperthyroidism and ophthalmopathy. TCRdb reprocessed the multiplex PCR reads via MiXCR and lists one record per CDR3 protein. Here the sample spans over 550,000 distinct CDR3 sequences, 16% being singletons. Input material: blood. The origin of the receptors is a young woman with Graves' hyperthyroidism. Both conserved end residues are part of each CDR3. A D gene is named only where the DNA matches it firmly. Clone size is stated in some rows and not others, as once, few, many or a class when expanded.

TRBJ1-1 | - | TRBV27 | - | TGTGCCGGCATGACACTTAGCGGATCTGAAGCTTTCTTT | CAGMTLSGSEAFF
TRBJ1-2 | few | TRBV19 | - | TGTGCCAGTACTCCGCCACGGGGGGGGGAACTCTATGGCTACACCTTC | CASTPPRGGELYGYTF
TRBJ2-5 | - | TRBV28 | - | TGTGCCAGCAGTTTTGGGACCGGGGACCATTCCCAGGAGACCCAGTACTTC | CASSFGTGDHSQETQYF
TRBJ1-3 | few | TRBV30 | - | TGTGCCTGGAGTGTACGTGGGGCCTTTGGAAACACCATATATTTT | CAWSVRGAFGNTIYF
TRBJ2-7 | few | TRBV29-1 | - | TGCAGCGCCGAGGTGGGCCAGACGCCCTACGAGCAGTACTTC | CSAEVGQTPYEQYF
TRBJ2-1 | many | TRBV6-1 | - | TGTGCCAGCAGTGAAGCCCTAGAGGGAAATGAGCAGTTCTTC | CASSEALEGNEQFF
TRBJ2-1 | few | TRBV19 | - | TGTGCCAGTAGTTCCTTCTACAATGAGCAGTTCTTC | CASSSFYNEQFF
TRBJ2-4 | - | TRBV27 | TRBD1 | TGTGCCAACCTTTGGGGACAGGACAAAAACATTCAGTACTTC | CANLWGQDKNIQYF
TRBJ1-2 | - | TRBV12-3/TRBV12-4 | - | TGTGCCAGCCTCCCATCGAGTGTCCATGGCTACACCTTC | CASLPSSVHGYTF
TRBJ2-5 | many | TRBV6-5 | TRBD2 | TGTGCCAGCAGTTACTCGAATTTACTAGCGGACCAAGAGACCCAGTACTTC | CASSYSNLLADQETQYF